The 27 T cell receptor beta chains reported below all come from one sample, sequenced in a study of T-cell reconstitution after alpha-beta-depleted transplantation in children. A library of TCRbeta sequences, prepared with unique molecular identifiers, was generated. MiXCR was run by TCRdb on the PCR reads, yielding one entry per CDR3 protein. The repertoire has 500,000 to 750,000 distinct CDR3 sequences, 10% to 15% of them found once; the top ten carry 2.2%. Here the sequenced sample was PBMCs, mostly from graft donor cells, taken 360 days after TCRalphabeta/CD19-depleted stem cell transplant. These receptors came from a male patient younger than 18 who had a stem cell transplant for acute myeloid leukemia, so the T cells may come from the graft donor.

The gene calls are TRBV6-1 and TRBJ2-7; D perhaps matches TRBD1 (6 bases). The V and J ends lost 5 bases and 3 bases respectively, with 29 bases between them. The CDR3 runs 19 residues. Germline V gene lookup returns CDR1 MNHNS and CDR2 SASEGT. The CDR3 is CASSNRLMTGQSRDYEQYF. CDR3 nucleotides: TGTGCCAGCAGTAACAGGCTTATGACAGGACAGAGCCGTGACTACGAGCAGTACTTC.

The V and J genes are TRBV15 and TRBJ2-3; no firm D call. The germline V and J ends were trimmed by 1 base and 2 bases, with 10 bases remaining between them. CDR3 length equals 15 residues. Germline lookup yields CDR1 LNHNV and CDR2 YYDKDF (reference sequence). The CDR3, as DNA: TGTGCCACCAGCAGAGGTCGTCCTAACACAGATACGCAGTATTTT. Protein: CATSRGRPNTDTQYF.

This chain uses TRBV29-1 with TRBJ1-1, with D tentatively TRBD1 (5 bases). Germline CDR1 is SQVTM and CDR2 is ANQGSEA. CDR3 length: 14 residues. V gave up 5 bases and J gave up 2 bases, with 15 bases separating them. As DNA, the CDR3 is TGCAGCGTTATGTGGACACCGAGCAACACTGAAGCTTTCTTT. This gives the protein CSVMWTPSNTEAFF.

The J gene is TRBJ2-7, the V gene TRBV7-3; 10 bases line up with TRBD1. The CDR3 runs to 15 residues. V lost 5 bases, J lost 5 bases, and 9 bases stayed unmatched. Germline V gives CDR1 SGHTA, CDR2 FQGTGA. CDR3 DNA: TGTGCCAGCAGCCTCCGGACAGGGGGAAATCACGAGCAGTACTTC. Its protein product is CASSLRTGGNHEQYF.

CDR3 residues: CSALAGVYEQYV. CDR3 nucleotides: TGCAGTGCTCTAGCGGGGGTTTACGAGCAGTACGTC. The chain recombines TRBV20-1 with TRBJ2-7; 10 positions match TRBD2. From germline, CDR1 is DFQATT and CDR2 SNEGSKA (reference sequence). CDR3 length: 12 residues. V trimming: 5 bases; J trimming: 4 bases; junction bases outside the gene matches: 2.

This clonotype was picked up a small number of times. The chain recombines TRBV10-3 with TRBJ2-5, with 9 positions matching TRBD1. The CDR3 is 17 residues long. Germline CDR1 and CDR2: ENHRY and SYGVKD. Trimming took 3 bases from V and 5 from J; bases not matched to a gene: 13. The CDR3 is CAISDNRGPGFGETQYF. CDR3 sequence (DNA): TGTGCCATCAGTGATAACAGGGGGCCCGGATTTGGCGAGACCCAGTACTTC.

This clonotype was observed a few times. The chain recombines TRBV2 with TRBJ2-1; 8 bases are a match to TRBD2. V shed 8 bases and J 5 bases; nucleotides not matched to a gene: 2. The CDR3 length is 12 residues. Germline values: CDR1 SNHLY, CDR2 FYNNEI. The CDR3: CASRAGDNEQFF. For the CDR3, the DNA is TGTGCCAGCCGAGCGGGGGACAATGAGCAGTTCTTC.

This clonotype was seen at least ten times. V usage is TRBV10-3 and J usage is TRBJ2-5; perhaps TRBD1 as D (5 bases). From germline, CDR1 is ENHRY and CDR2 SYGVKD. V dropped 2 bases and J dropped 5 bases, with 15 bases sitting between them. The CDR3 is 15 amino acids. This chain's CDR3 is CAISEPKGSRETQYF. CDR3 DNA sequence: TGTGCCATCAGTGAGCCAAAGGGGTCGAGGGAGACCCAGTACTTC.

There are a few counts of this clonotype. This sequence joins TRBV20-1 and TRBJ1-5; no reliable D call. CDR1 DFQATT and CDR2 SNEGSKA come from the germline V gene (reference sequence). The CDR3 totals 10 residues. The V end was cut by 8 bases, the J end by 4 bases, with 6 bases between. This CDR3 is CSLGNQPQHF. The CDR3 DNA is TGCAGTTTAGGGAATCAGCCCCAGCATTTT.

This chain links TRBV28 with TRBJ2-7, with D unresolved. Trimming stripped 5 bases from V and 4 bases from J, with 9 bases between. The CDR3 is 12 residues long. Germline loops: CDR1 MDHEN, CDR2 SYDVKM. The CDR3 nucleotides read TGTGCCAGCAGTCACACCCTTTACGAGCAGTACTTC. This sequence encodes CASSHTLYEQYF.

This clonotype was seen once. The chain uses TRBV7-2 and TRBJ2-3, with 9 nucleotides matching TRBD1. The CDR3 is made up of 16 amino acids. Germline CDR1 SGHTA, CDR2 FQGNSA. The junction had 10 bases not matched to a gene; V was cut back by 3 bases and J by 6 bases. The CDR3, as DNA: TGTGCCAGCAGCTTTTGGACAGGGGTCATATCGGATACGCAGTATTTT. It yields the protein CASSFWTGVISDTQYF.

The chain links TRBV7-2 to TRBJ2-1; 14 bases map to TRBD2. Germline V CDR1 and CDR2: SGHTA, FQGNSA. The junction had 4 bases not matched to a gene; V was cut back by 5 bases and J by 4 bases. This CDR3 region has 16 residues. The CDR3 is CASSVRTSGRYNEQFF. The CDR3, as DNA: TGTGCCAGCAGCGTCCGGACTAGCGGGAGGTACAATGAGCAGTTCTTC. Full variable domain (missing parts from reference TRBV7-2 and TRBJ2-1): GAGVSQSPSNKVTEKGKDVELRCDPISGHTALYWYRQSLGQGLEFLIYFQGNSAPDKSGLPSDRFSAERTGGSVSTLTIQRTQQEDSAVYLCASSVRTSGRYNEQFFGPGTRLTVL.

In this sample, this clonotype turned up many times. The CDR3 DNA is TGTGCCAGCAGAAGACGACAGGGAAATGGGGAGAACACTGAAGCTTTCTTT. Its protein is CASRRRQGNGENTEAFF. This sequence joins TRBV12-3 or TRBV12-4 and TRBJ1-1; 7 bases match TRBD1. The CDR3 contains 17 residues. V was clipped by 6 bases and J by 1 base; unmatched bases: 14.

The J gene is TRBJ1-6, the V gene TRBV20-1; D is uncertain. CDR3 size: 10 residues. V dropped 3 bases and J dropped 14 bases, with 8 bases sitting between them. In germline, CDR1 is DFQATT, CDR2 SNEGSKA (reference sequence). This CDR3 reads CSARDSTLHF. The CDR3 nucleotides read TGCAGTGCTAGGGACTCAACCCTCCACTTT.

This clonotype has a handful of counts. This chain links TRBV5-1 with TRBJ2-2; 12 nucleotides agree with TRBD2. Germline V lookup: CDR1 SGHRS, CDR2 YFSETQ. Trimming took 4 bases from V and 0 from J; bases not matched to a gene: 7. The CDR3 runs 18 residues. The CDR3 DNA reads TGCGCCAGCAGCCCTAGGACTAGCGGGGCCGCGAACACCGGGGAGCTGTTTTTT. It encodes CASSPRTSGAANTGELFF.

This clonotype has just a few counts. The CDR3 sequence is CASSPGTSERVRDGDTQYF. The CDR3 coding sequence is TGTGCCAGCTCCCCAGGGACTAGCGAGAGAGTCCGGGATGGAGATACGCAGTATTTT. J is TRBJ2-3 and V is TRBV18, with 10 bases identical to TRBD2. Germline lookup yields CDR1 KGHSH and CDR2 LQKENI. With V trimmed by 6 bases and J by 5 bases, 20 bases remained unmatched. This CDR3 spans 19 amino acids.

This clonotype was observed at least ten times. The chain links TRBV7-9 to TRBJ2-3; possibly TRBD1 for D (6 bases). V was clipped by 5 bases and J by 1 base, with 10 bases between them. The CDR3 has 14 amino acids. The germline V gene encodes CDR1 SEHNR and CDR2 FQNEAQ (reference sequence). CDR3 in amino acids: CASSIRQGTDTQYF. The DNA of the CDR3 is TGTGCCAGCAGCATCCGACAGGGCACAGATACGCAGTATTTT.

In this sample, this clonotype turned up many times. The rearrangement uses TRBV9 and TRBJ2-1; possibly TRBD1 for D (5 bases). This CDR3 contains 14 residues. The V end lost 3 bases, the J end lost 3 bases, and 10 bases lay between the germline ends. Germline-derived CDR1 and CDR2 are SGDLS and YYNGEE. This CDR3 is CASSGAGYYNEQFF. The CDR3 nucleotides are TGTGCCAGCAGCGGAGCAGGGTACTACAATGAGCAGTTCTTC.

The genes are TRBV4-3 and TRBJ2-5; D not resolved. Germline CDR1 is LGHNA and CDR2 is YSLEER. V was cut by 8 bases and J by 2 bases, with 21 bases left in between. CDR3 length equals 16 residues. For the CDR3, the DNA is TGCGCCAGCCTCCGGGCGGACCGGAGAGAGCAAGAGACCCAGTACTTC. This translates into CASLRADRREQETQYF.

This clonotype was recorded at least ten times. This chain links TRBV7-9 with TRBJ2-5; the match to TRBD2 covers 13 bases. CDR3 length: 15 amino acids. Per the germline V gene, CDR1 is SEHNR and CDR2 is FQNEAQ (reference sequence). V lost 5 bases and J lost 2; bases outside the gene matches: 2. The CDR3 bases are TGTGCCAGCAGCCCGGGACTAGCGGGGCAAGAGACCCAGTACTTC. Amino acid sequence: CASSPGLAGQETQYF.

The chain is built from TRBV6-2 or TRBV6-3 and TRBJ2-7, with 8 bases aligning to TRBD1. Germline V lookup: CDR1 MNHEY, CDR2 SVGEGT. The CDR3 is 15 residues long. With 2 bases clipped from V and 4 bases from J, the junction kept 7 bases outside the gene matches. CDR3 coding DNA: TGTGCCAGCAGTTACCGCCGGACAGGGATGTACGAGCAGTACTTC. Its protein product is CASSYRRTGMYEQYF.

The chain combines TRBV20-1 with TRBJ2-1; 12 bases align to TRBD1. Trimming took 1 base from V and 7 from J; bases not matched to a gene: 14. Germline-derived CDR1 and CDR2 are DFQATT and SNEGSKA (reference sequence). The CDR3 covers 18 residues. CDR3 DNA: TGCAGTGCTAGAGGCGGAATAGAGGGACAGGGGGCGAGGAATGAGCAGTTCTTC. This translates into CSARGGIEGQGARNEQFF.

This clonotype was observed at least ten times. V is TRBV4-3 and J is TRBJ2-7; D ambiguous. The CDR3 spans 14 residues. Germline loops: CDR1 LGHNA, CDR2 YSLEER. Between the trimmed V and J ends, which lost 1 base and 0 bases, there was a span of 7 bases. The CDR3 protein is CASSQGLVSYEQYF. The DNA of the CDR3 is TGCGCCAGCAGCCAAGGACTTGTCTCCTACGAGCAGTACTTC.

The table lists this clonotype with many counts. The J gene is TRBJ2-3, the V gene TRBV5-1, with 11 bases fitting TRBD2. The CDR3 extends over 17 amino acids. Trimming took 5 bases from V and 4 from J; bases not matched to a gene: 12. Germline V lookup: CDR1 SGHRS, CDR2 YFSETQ. The CDR3 DNA reads TGCGCCAGCAGACGTCCTACTAGCGGGAGAAGCTCAGATACGCAGTATTTT. As protein: CASRRPTSGRSSDTQYF.

The rearrangement joins TRBV30 to TRBJ1-1; D is possibly TRBD1 (5 bases). Germline values: CDR1 GTSNPN, CDR2 SVGIG (reference sequence). The CDR3 spans 15 residues. V shed 1 base and J shed 11 bases, with 23 bases lying between them. As DNA, the CDR3 is TGTGCCTGGAGTGCATCCGAGCGGCAGTCACACAGGGCTTTCTTT. Translating it yields CAWSASERQSHRAFF.

This clonotype appeared a few times. This chain links TRBV4-3 with TRBJ2-7; TRBD2 is a possible D gene (6 bases). Trimming removed 0 bases at V and 1 base at J, with 16 bases between. This CDR3 is 17 amino acids long. The V gene's germline CDR1 is LGHNA and CDR2 YSLEER. The CDR3, as DNA: TGCGCCAGCAGCCAAGATCACGCAGCGGGTCGATCCTACGAGCAGTACTTC. This translates into CASSQDHAAGRSYEQYF.

In its sample, this clonotype was seen a few times. The CDR3 DNA is TGTGCCAGCAGCCAAGAATTGGGCCAGAATTTCCATGAGCAGTTCTTC. It codes for CASSQELGQNFHEQFF. V usage is TRBV14 and J usage is TRBJ2-1; D unclear. CDR3 length equals 16 residues. In germline, CDR1 is SGHDN, CDR2 FVKESK. V dropped 0 bases and J dropped 8 bases, with 17 bases sitting between them.